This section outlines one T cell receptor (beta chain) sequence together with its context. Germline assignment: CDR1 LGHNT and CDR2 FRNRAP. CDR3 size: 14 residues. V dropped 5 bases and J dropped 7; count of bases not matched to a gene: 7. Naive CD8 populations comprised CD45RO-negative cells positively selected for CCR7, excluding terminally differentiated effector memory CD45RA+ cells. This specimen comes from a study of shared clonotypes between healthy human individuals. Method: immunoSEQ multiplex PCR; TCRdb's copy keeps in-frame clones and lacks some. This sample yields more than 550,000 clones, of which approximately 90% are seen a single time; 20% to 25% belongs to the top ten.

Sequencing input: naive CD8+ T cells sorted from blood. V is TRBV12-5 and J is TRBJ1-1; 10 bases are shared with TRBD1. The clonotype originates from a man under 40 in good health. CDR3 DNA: TGTGCTAGTGGTCAAGGACAGGGGGATAATGAAGCTTTCTTT. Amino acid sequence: CASGQGQGDNEAFF.